A selection of T cell receptor beta chains follows, all from one sample in a study of lymphopenia after photon versus proton radiotherapy. Sequencing was performed with immunoSEQ multiplex PCR; in TCRdb, only in-frame clones are kept and a portion is missing. The sample carries about 24,000 clones, about four fifths recorded once. The sample in question was peripheral blood, obtained from a patient treated with photon-based radiotherapy. The receptors here all came from a man aged 40-50 years with gastric cancer. CDR3s include the opening cysteine and the closing phenylalanine or tryptophan. The D gene is left open where the match is weak. The listing skips clone size in some rows; elsewhere it reads once, few, many or a size class.

J gene	clone size	V gene	D gene	CDR3 DNA	CDR3 protein
TRBJ1-2	once	TRBV10-3	-	TGTGCCATCAGTGAGTCCGGCTTCTATGGCTACACCTTC	CAISESGFYGYTF
TRBJ1-1	-	TRBV29-1	TRBD1	TGCAGCGGTAACAGGGGGCCGGCTGAAGCTTTCTTT	CSGNRGPAEAFF
TRBJ2-1	-	TRBV7-9	-	TGTGCCAGCAGCCCCGGGACGGGACATTACAATGAGCAGTTCTTC	CASSPGTGHYNEQFF
TRBJ1-2	once	TRBV5-1	-	TGCGCCAGCAGCTTATCGGGACGAACTAACTATGGCTACACCTTC	CASSLSGRTNYGYTF
TRBJ1-6	once	TRBV7-9	-	TGTGCCAGCAGCCCCGGACAGTATTCACCCCTCCACTTT	CASSPGQYSPLHF
TRBJ2-7	-	TRBV9	-	TGTGCCAGCAGCCCCCCGACAGCCCCTACAGAGCAGTACTTC	CASSPPTAPTEQYF
TRBJ1-1	-	TRBV18	TRBD1	TGTGCCAGCTCACTATTGGACAGGGTGAACACTGAAGCTTTCTTT	CASSLLDRVNTEAFF
TRBJ1-2	once	TRBV19	-	TGTGCCAGTAGTACCCAGGGTCAGGGCTACACCTTC	CASSTQGQGYTF
TRBJ1-2	-	TRBV11-2	TRBD1	TGTGCCAGCAGCCAAGGGACTGGGACAGCTAACTATGGCTACACCTTC	CASSQGTGTANYGYTF
TRBJ2-7	-	TRBV9	-	TGTGCCAGCAGCGTAGGGCAGGACTCCTCCTACGAGCAGTACTTC	CASSVGQDSSYEQYF
TRBJ1-1	-	TRBV7-2	-	TGTGCCAGCCTTGCGGCAAGGAACACTGAAGCTTTCTTT	CASLAARNTEAFF
TRBJ2-5	few	TRBV5-4	-	TGTGCCAGCAGCCTCCTGGAGGGTGGGGAGACCCAGTACTTC	CASSLLEGGETQYF
TRBJ1-3	-	TRBV10-3	-	TGTGCCATCACCATGGACACAGGAAACACCATATATTTT	CAITMDTGNTIYF
TRBJ1-1	-	TRBV10-3	-	TGTGCCATCGGACACAACATGAACACTGAAGCTTTCTTT	CAIGHNMNTEAFF
TRBJ1-4	-	TRBV11-2	-	TGTGCCAGCAGCTCACCACGGGTTGGTAATGAAAAACTGTTTTTT	CASSSPRVGNEKLFF
TRBJ1-4	once	TRBV7-2	-	TGTGCCAGCAGTCGGGACGGAAGAAATGAAAAACTGTTTTTT	CASSRDGRNEKLFF
TRBJ2-1	-	TRBV9	TRBD1	TGTGCCAGCAGCGTCACCCAGGGGGCACGGGACAATGAGCAGTTCTTC	CASSVTQGARDNEQFF
TRBJ1-1	-	TRBV5-1	-	TGCGCCAGCAGCTTGGCGCCCGTAGCTGAAGCTTTCTTT	CASSLAPVAEAFF
TRBJ1-5	-	TRBV6-6	TRBD1	TGTGCCAGCAGTCACGGACAGGGGAGTCAGCCCCAGCATTTT	CASSHGQGSQPQHF
TRBJ1-5	once	TRBV7-2	-	TGTGCCAGCAGCCCGGACAGTAGCAATCAGCCCCAGCATTTT	CASSPDSSNQPQHF
TRBJ1-6	few	TRBV2	-	TGTGCCAGCAGTGGGTCCACACTCGGGAATTCACCCCTCCACTTT	CASSGSTLGNSPLHF
TRBJ1-5	-	TRBV19	-	TGTGCCAGTAGTAACCAGGACATTTATAGCAATCAGCCCCAGCATTTT	CASSNQDIYSNQPQHF
TRBJ1-1	-	TRBV6-5	-	TGTGCCAGTCTCGGGGGGGGCGCATACACTGAAGCTTTCTTT	CASLGGGAYTEAFF
TRBJ1-3	-	TRBV6-5	-	TGTGCCAGCAGTTACTCGTTGCCAGCCCGGTCGAACACCATATATTTT	CASSYSLPARSNTIYF
TRBJ1-1	-	TRBV10-3	-	TGTGCCATCAGGACCGCCGCGGGCACTGAAGCTTTCTTT	CAIRTAAGTEAFF
TRBJ1-2	-	TRBV5-1	TRBD1	TGCGCCAGCAGTGAGGGGGCTGTTGACTATGGCTACACCTTC	CASSEGAVDYGYTF
TRBJ2-1	-	TRBV5-2	-	TGTGCCAGCAGCTTAGGGCGGGGGTCGGTTGAGCAGTTCTTC	CASSLGRGSVEQFF
TRBJ1-6	-	TRBV5-4	TRBD1	TGTGCCAGCAGTCAGGGGGTCAATTCACCCCTCCACTTT	CASSQGVNSPLHF
TRBJ1-1	-	TRBV29-1	-	TGCAGCGTCGGACCCACGAACACTGAAGCTTTCTTT	CSVGPTNTEAFF
TRBJ2-2	few	TRBV6-4	TRBD1	TGTGCCAGCAGTGACGGGACAGGGGGCGGCACCGGGGAGCTGTTTTTT	CASSDGTGGGTGELFF
TRBJ1-1	-	TRBV20-1	-	TGCAGTGCTAACACGAACACTGAAGCTTTCTTT	CSANTNTEAFF
TRBJ1-5	-	TRBV2	-	TGTGCCAGCAGTGTATGGGGGAGGGAGGGTCAGCCCCAGCATTTT	CASSVWGREGQPQHF
TRBJ2-7	once	TRBV5-3	-	TGTGCCAGAAGCCCCGACAGCTACGAGCAGTACTTC	CARSPDSYEQYF
TRBJ2-3	-	TRBV5-6	TRBD1	TGTGCCAGCAGCTGGGGACAGGGGGGTTACCGCACAGATACGCAGTATTTT	CASSWGQGGYRTDTQYF
TRBJ2-3	once	TRBV29-1	TRBD1	TGCAGCGTTGCGTCAGGGACAGATGGCACAGATACGCAGTATTTT	CSVASGTDGTDTQYF
TRBJ1-1	once	TRBV4-1	-	TGCGCCAGCAGCCAAGAGGCGACAGTGAACACTGAAGCTTTCTTT	CASSQEATVNTEAFF
TRBJ2-2	-	TRBV4-2	-	TGTGCCAGCAGCCAAGCGGCGGCTCAGAACACCGGGGAGCTGTTTTTT	CASSQAAAQNTGELFF
TRBJ1-2	-	TRBV6-6	-	TGTGCCAGCAGTTACTCGCAAGGGAAGGGCTACACCTTC	CASSYSQGKGYTF
TRBJ2-1	-	TRBV5-1	TRBD2	TGCGCCAGCAGCCCAAGAGGGCTAGCGGACAATGAGCAGTTCTTC	CASSPRGLADNEQFF
TRBJ1-5	-	TRBV4-2	-	TGTGCCAGCAGCCAAGATTTTGGGGCAGAGAACCATCAGCCCCAGCATTTT	CASSQDFGAENHQPQHF
TRBJ2-7	-	TRBV5-1	-	TGCGCCAGCAGCTTCGACAGTCCCTACGAGCAGTACTTC	CASSFDSPYEQYF
TRBJ2-5	once	TRBV11-2	-	TGTGCCAACACCCCCCATCGGACGGTCCCCCAAGAGACCCAGTACTTC	CANTPHRTVPQETQYF
TRBJ2-1	-	TRBV10-3	TRBD1	TGTGCCATCAGTGACCGGGACAGGGGTTTTTACAATGAGCAGTTCTTC	CAISDRDRGFYNEQFF
TRBJ1-6	few	TRBV7-2	-	TGTGCCAGCAACCAAGGGGTTTATAATTCACCCCTCCACTTT	CASNQGVYNSPLHF
TRBJ1-4	-	TRBV29-1	-	TGCAGCGTTGAAGATCGTGAAAAACTGTTTTTT	CSVEDREKLFF
TRBJ2-1	-	TRBV5-1	-	TGCGCCAGCAGCTTGGCCCCACTAGGAACGTACAATGAGCAGTTCTTC	CASSLAPLGTYNEQFF
TRBJ1-1	-	TRBV11-1	-	TGTGCCAGCAGCTTTCGGGGAAAAACTGAAGCTTTCTTT	CASSFRGKTEAFF
TRBJ1-3	-	TRBV19	-	TGTGCCAGTAGTTCCGGACGCGGGGGCACCATATATTTT	CASSSGRGGTIYF
TRBJ1-2	-	TRBV27	TRBD1	TGTGCCAGCAGTCCCGTTCTAGGGACAGGGGGCCCAAACGACTATGGCTACACCTTC	CASSPVLGTGGPNDYGYTF
TRBJ1-6	-	TRBV7-8	-	TGTGCCAGCAGCTTAAGTGTGGGGACACCCCTCCACTTT	CASSLSVGTPLHF
TRBJ1-2	-	TRBV2	-	TGTGCCAGCATTCGAGGGACGGCGGACTATGGCTACACCTTC	CASIRGTADYGYTF